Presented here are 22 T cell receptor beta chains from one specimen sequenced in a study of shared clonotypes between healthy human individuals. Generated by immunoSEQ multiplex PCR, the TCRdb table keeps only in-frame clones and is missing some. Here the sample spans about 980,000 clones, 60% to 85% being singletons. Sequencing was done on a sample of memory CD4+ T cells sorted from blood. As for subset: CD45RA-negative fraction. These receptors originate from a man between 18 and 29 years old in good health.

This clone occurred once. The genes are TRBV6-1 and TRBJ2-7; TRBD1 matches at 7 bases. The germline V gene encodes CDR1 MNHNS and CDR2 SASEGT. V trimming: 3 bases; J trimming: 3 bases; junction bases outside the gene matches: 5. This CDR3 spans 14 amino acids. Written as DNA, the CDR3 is TGTGCCAGCAGTGATATGGGACAGTACTACGAGCAGTACTTC. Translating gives CASSDMGQYYEQYF.

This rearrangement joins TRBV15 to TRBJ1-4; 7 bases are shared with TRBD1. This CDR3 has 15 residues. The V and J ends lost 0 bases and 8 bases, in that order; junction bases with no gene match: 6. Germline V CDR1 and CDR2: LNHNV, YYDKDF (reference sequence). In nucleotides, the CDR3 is TGTGCCACCAGCAGAGATCGACAGGGTGGCGAAAAACTGTTTTTT. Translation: CATSRDRQGGEKLFF.

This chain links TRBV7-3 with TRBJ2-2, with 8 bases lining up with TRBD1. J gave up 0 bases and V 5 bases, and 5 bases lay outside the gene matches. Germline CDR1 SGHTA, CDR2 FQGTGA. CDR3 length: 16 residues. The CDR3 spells CASSGRTGSNTGELFF. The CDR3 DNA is TGTGCCAGCAGCGGCAGGACAGGGTCGAACACCGGGGAGCTGTTTTTT.

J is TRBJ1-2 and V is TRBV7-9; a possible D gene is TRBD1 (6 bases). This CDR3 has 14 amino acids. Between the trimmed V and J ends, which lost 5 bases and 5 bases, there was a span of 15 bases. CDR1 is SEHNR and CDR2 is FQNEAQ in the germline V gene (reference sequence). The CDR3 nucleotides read TGTGCCAGCAGCCAAGCGGGGGGCGGTTATGGCTACACCTTC. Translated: CASSQAGGGYGYTF.

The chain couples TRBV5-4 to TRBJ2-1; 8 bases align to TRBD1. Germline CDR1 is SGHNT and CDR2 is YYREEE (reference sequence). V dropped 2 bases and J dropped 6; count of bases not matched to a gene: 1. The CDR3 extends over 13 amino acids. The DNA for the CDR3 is TGTGCCAGCAGCTTCGACAGGGGCAATGAGCAGTTCTTC. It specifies CASSFDRGNEQFF. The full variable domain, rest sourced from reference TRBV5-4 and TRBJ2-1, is ETGVTQSPTHLIKTRGQQVTLRCSSQSGHNTVSWYQQALGQGPQFIFQYYREEENGRGNFPPRFSGLQFPNYSSELNVNALELDDSALYLCASSFDRGNEQFFGPGTRLTVL.

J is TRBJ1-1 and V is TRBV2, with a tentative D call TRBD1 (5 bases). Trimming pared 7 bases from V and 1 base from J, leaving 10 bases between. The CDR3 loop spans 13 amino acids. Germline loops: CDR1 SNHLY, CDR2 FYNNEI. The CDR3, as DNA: TGTGCCAGCACTCGACAGCAGAACACTGAAGCTTTCTTT. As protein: CASTRQQNTEAFF.

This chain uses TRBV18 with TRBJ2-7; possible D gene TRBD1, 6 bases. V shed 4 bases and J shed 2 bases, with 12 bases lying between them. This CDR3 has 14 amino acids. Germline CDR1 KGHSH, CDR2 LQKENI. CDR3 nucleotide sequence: TGTGCCAGCTCACTGCGACAGGAGACCTACGAGCAGTACTTC. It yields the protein CASSLRQETYEQYF.

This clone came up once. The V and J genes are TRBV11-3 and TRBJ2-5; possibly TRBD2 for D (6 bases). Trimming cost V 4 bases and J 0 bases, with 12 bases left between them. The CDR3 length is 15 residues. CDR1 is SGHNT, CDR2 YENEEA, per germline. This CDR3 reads CASSSWGGYQETQYF. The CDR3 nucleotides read TGTGCCAGCAGCTCCTGGGGAGGATACCAAGAGACCCAGTACTTC.

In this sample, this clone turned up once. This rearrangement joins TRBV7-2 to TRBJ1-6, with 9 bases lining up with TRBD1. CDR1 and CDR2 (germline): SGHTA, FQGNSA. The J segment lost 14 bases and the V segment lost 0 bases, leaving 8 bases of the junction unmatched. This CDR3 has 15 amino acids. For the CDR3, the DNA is TGTGCCAGCAGCTTAGCAGGGACAGGGCTAGGGACCCTCCACTTT. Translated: CASSLAGTGLGTLHF.

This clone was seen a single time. The CDR3: CASSQESTDTQYF. The CDR3 region has the DNA TGTGCCAGCAGCCAAGAGAGCACAGATACGCAGTATTTT. The chain combines TRBV7-8 with TRBJ2-3; D is unclear. Germline CDR1 and CDR2: SGHVS and FQNEAQ. The V gene lost 5 bases and the J gene lost 0 bases, with 6 bases spanning the gap. The CDR3 runs 13 residues.

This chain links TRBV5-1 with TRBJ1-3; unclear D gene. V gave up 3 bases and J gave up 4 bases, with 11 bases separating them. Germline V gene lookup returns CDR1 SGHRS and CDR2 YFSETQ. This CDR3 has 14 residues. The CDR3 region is CASSSGPEGNTIYF. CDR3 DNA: TGCGCCAGCAGCTCGGGTCCTGAAGGAAACACCATATATTTT.

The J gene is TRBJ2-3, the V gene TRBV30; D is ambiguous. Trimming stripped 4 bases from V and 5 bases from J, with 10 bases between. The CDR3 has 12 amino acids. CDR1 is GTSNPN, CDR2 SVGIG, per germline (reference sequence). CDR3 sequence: CAWTLRGDTQYF. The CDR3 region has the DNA TGTGCCTGGACCCTTCGCGGAGATACGCAGTATTTT.

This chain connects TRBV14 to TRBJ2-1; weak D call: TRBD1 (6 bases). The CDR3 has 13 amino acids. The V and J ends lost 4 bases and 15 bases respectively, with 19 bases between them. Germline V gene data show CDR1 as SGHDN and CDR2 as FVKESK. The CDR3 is CASSRTTGKSLFF. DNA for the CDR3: TGTGCCAGCAGCCGAACTACAGGGAAATCTCTGTTCTTC.

This CDR3 reads CASSIDPTQEYGYTF. The CDR3 DNA reads TGTGCCAGTAGTATAGATCCGACACAGGAGTATGGCTACACCTTC. The chain recombines TRBV19 with TRBJ1-2; D might be TRBD1 (5 bases). This CDR3 is built from 15 residues. Germline CDR1 is LNHDA and CDR2 is SQIVND (reference sequence). V lost 0 bases and J lost 5, with 13 bases in between.

CDR3 DNA: TGTGCCACCGGGACTAGCGGCTTCAATGAGCAGTTCTTC. Residues: CATGTSGFNEQFF. The chain uses TRBV10-3 and TRBJ2-1, with 11 bases identical to TRBD2. This CDR3 is built from 13 residues. The germline CDR1 and CDR2 sequences are ENHRY and SYGVKD. V gave up 10 bases and J gave up 6 bases; unmatched junction bases: 5.

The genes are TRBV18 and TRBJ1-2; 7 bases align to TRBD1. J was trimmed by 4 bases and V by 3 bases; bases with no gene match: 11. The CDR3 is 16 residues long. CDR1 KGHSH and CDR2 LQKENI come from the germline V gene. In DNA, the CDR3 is TGTGCCAGCTCACCCAATCGAGGGGGCTCTGGCTATGGCTACACCTTC. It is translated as CASSPNRGGSGYGYTF. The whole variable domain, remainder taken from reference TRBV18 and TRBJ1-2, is NAGVMQNPRHLVRRRGQEARLRCSPMKGHSHVYWYRQLPEEGLKFMVYLQKENIIDESGMPKERFSAEFPKEGPSILRIQQVVRGDSAAYFCASSPNRGGSGYGYTFGSGTRLTVV.

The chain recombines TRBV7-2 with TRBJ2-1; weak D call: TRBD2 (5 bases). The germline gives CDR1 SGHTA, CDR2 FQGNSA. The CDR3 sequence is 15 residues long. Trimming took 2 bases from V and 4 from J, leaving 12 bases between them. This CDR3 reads CASSLMRGSYNEQFF. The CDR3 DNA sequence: TGTGCCAGCAGCTTAATGAGAGGGAGTTACAATGAGCAGTTCTTC.

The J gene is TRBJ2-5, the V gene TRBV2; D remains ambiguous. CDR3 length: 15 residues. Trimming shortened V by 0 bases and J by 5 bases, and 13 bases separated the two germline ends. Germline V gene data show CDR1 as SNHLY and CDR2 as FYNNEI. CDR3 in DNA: TGTGCCAGCAGTGAAGCGACGGCCGGGCCGGAGACCCAGTACTTC. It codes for CASSEATAGPETQYF.

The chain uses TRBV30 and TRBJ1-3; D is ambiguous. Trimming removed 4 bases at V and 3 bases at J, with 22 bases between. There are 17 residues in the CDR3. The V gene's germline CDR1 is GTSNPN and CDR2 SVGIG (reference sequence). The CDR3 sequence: CAWKDGSSNVGGNTIYF. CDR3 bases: TGTGCCTGGAAGGACGGATCCTCGAACGTCGGTGGAAACACCATATATTTT.

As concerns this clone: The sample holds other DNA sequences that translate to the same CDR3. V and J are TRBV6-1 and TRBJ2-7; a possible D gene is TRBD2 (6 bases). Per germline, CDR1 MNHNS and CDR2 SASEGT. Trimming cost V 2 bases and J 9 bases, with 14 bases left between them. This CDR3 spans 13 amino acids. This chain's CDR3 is CASSEIGGAGQYF. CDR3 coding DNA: TGTGCCAGCAGTGAAATAGGAGGGGCAGGGCAGTACTTC.

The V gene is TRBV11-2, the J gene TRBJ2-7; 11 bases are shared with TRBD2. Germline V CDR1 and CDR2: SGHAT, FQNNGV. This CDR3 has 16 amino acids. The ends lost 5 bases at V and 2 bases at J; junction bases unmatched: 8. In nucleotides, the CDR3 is TGTGCCAGCAGCCTCTACTATAGCGGGAGGGCCTACGAGCAGTACTTC. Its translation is CASSLYYSGRAYEQYF.

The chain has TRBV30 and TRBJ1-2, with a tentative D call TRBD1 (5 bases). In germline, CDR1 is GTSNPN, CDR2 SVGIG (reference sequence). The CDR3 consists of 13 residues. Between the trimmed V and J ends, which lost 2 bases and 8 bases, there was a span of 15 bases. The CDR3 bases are TGTGCCTGGAGTAAGGCAGGGTCGCAGGGCTACACCTTC. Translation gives CAWSKAGSQGYTF.